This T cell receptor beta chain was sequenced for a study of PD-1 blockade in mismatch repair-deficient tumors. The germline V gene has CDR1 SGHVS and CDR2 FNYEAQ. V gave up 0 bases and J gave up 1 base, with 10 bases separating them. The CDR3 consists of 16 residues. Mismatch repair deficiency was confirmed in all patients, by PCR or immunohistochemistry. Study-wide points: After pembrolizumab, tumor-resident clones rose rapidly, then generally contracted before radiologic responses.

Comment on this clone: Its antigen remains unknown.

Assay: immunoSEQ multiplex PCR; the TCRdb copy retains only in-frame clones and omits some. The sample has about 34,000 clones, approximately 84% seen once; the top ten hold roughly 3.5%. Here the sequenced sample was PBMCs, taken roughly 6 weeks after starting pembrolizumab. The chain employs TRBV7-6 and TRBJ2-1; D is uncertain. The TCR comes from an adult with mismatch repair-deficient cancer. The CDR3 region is CASSLAAGRSYNEQFF. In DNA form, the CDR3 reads TGTGCCAGCAGCTTAGCGGCAGGAAGATCCTACAATGAGCAGTTCTTC.